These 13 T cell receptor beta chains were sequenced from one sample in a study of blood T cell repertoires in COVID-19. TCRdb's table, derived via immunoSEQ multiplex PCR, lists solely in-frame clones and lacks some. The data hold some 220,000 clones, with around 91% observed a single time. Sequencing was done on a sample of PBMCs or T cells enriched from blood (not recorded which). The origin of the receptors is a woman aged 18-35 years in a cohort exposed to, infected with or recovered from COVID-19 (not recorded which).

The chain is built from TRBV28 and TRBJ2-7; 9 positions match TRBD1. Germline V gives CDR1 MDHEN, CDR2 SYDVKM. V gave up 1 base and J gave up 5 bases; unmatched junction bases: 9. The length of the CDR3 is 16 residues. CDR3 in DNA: TGTGCCAGCAGTTTATTGGGACAGGGATTCGTCGACGAGCAGTACTTC. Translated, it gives CASSLLGQGFVDEQYF.

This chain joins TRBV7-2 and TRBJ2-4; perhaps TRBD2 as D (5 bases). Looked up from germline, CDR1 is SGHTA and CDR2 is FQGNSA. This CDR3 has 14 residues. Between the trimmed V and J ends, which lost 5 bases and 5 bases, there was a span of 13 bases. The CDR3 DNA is TGTGCCAGCAGCCCAACACACGGGGAAAACATTCAGTACTTC. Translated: CASSPTHGENIQYF.

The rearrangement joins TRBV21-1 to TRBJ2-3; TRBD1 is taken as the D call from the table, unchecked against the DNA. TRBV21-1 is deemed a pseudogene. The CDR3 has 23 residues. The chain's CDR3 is CASSKDRRIPGQGGPDSTDTQYF. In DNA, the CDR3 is TGTGCCAGCAGCAAAGATAGGCGTATACCGGGACAGGGGGGGCCGGACAGCACAGATACGCAGTATTTT.

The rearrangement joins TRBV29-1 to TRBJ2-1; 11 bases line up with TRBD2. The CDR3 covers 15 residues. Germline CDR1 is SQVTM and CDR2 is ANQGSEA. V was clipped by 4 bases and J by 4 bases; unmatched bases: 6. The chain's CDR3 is CSVAPTSGAYNEQFF. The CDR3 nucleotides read TGCAGCGTTGCCCCGACTAGCGGGGCTTACAATGAGCAGTTCTTC.

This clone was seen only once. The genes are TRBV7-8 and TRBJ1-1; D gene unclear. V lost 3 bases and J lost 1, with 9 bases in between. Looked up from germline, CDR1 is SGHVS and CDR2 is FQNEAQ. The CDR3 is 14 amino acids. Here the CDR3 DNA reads TGTGCCAGCAGCTTTGGACTGTGGAACACTGAAGCTTTCTTT. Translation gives CASSFGLWNTEAFF.

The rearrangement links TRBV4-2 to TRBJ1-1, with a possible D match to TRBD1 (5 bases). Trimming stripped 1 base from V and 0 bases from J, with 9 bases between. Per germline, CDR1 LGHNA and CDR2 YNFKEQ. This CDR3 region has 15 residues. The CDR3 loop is CASSQAATVNTEAFF. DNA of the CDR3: TGTGCCAGCAGCCAAGCAGCGACAGTGAACACTGAAGCTTTCTTT.

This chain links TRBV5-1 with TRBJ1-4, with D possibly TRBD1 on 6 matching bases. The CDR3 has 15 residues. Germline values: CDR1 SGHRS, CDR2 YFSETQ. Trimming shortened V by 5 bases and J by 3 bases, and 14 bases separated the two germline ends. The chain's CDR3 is CASSMTGQPNEKLFF. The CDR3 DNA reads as TGCGCCAGCAGTATGACTGGACAGCCTAATGAAAAACTGTTTTTT.

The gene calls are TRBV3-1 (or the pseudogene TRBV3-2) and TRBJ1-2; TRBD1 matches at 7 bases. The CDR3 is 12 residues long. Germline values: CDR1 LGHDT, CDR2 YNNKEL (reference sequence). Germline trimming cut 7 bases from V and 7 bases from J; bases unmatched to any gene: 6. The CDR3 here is CASTRQGSGYTF. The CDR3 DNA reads TGTGCCAGCACTAGACAGGGAAGTGGCTACACCTTC.

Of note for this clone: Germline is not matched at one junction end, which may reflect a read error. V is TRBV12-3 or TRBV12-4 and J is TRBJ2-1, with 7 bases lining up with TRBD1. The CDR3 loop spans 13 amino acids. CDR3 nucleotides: TGTGCCAGCAGAAAGGGACAGTACAATAAGCAGTTCTTC. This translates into CASRKGQYNKQFF.

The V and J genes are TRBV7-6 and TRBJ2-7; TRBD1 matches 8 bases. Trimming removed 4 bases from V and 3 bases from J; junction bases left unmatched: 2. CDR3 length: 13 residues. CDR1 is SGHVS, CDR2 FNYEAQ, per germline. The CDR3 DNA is TGTGCCAGCAGCTCGACAGGGGACTACGAGCAGTACTTC. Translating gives CASSSTGDYEQYF.

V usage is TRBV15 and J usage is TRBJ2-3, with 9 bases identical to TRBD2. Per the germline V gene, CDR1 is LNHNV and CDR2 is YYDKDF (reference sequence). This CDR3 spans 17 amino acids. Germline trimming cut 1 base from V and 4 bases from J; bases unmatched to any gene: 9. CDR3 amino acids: CATSRVLGGGAADTQYF. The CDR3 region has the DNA TGTGCCACCAGCAGAGTTTTGGGCGGGGGGGCGGCAGATACGCAGTATTTT.

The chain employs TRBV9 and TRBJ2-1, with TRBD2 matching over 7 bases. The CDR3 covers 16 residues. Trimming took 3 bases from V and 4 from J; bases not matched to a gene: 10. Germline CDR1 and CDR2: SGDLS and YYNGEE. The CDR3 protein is CASSAWGLAAYNEQFF. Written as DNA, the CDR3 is TGTGCCAGCAGCGCATGGGGCCTAGCGGCATACAATGAGCAGTTCTTC.

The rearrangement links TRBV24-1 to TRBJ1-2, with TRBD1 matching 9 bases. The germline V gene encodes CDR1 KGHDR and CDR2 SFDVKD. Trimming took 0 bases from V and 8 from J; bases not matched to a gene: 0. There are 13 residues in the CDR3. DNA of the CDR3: TGTGCCACCAGTGATTTGACAGGGGGCGGCTACACCTTC. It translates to CATSDLTGGGYTF.